This T cell receptor beta chain was obtained from a study of OX40 agonist ivuxolimab in advanced cancers. Study at large: A diagnosis of hepatocellular carcinoma, melanoma, renal cell or head and neck cancer was present in dose-escalation patients. Of mixed ages from about 20 to 85 and averaging about 60 years, the group was 65% to 85% male. General study findings and limits: Antigens targeted by the expanded peripheral T cells were not determined.

Sampling times: baseline, cycle 4 day 1, cycle 7 day 1. This clone showed up many times. No antigen is known for it. The data were produced by immunoSEQ multiplex PCR, yet TCRdb's version contains in-frame clones alone and is incomplete. The sample yields more than 50,000 clones, around 88% seen once. From germline, CDR1 is LGHNA and CDR2 YNFKEQ. This CDR3 is built from 17 residues. The germline V and J ends were trimmed by 0 bases and 3 bases, with 18 bases remaining between them. This chain links TRBV4-2 with TRBJ2-7, with D tentatively TRBD2 (5 bases). The source is an adult with an advanced solid tumor such as melanoma, head and neck, liver or kidney cancer. The sample consisted of CD4+ or CD8+ T cells sorted from blood, taken in a trial of the OX40 agonist ivuxolimab. Here the CDR3 DNA reads TGTGCCAGCAGCCAAGATCGGGAAATGGACCGAAACTACGAGCAGTACTTC. Translating gives CASSQDREMDRNYEQYF.